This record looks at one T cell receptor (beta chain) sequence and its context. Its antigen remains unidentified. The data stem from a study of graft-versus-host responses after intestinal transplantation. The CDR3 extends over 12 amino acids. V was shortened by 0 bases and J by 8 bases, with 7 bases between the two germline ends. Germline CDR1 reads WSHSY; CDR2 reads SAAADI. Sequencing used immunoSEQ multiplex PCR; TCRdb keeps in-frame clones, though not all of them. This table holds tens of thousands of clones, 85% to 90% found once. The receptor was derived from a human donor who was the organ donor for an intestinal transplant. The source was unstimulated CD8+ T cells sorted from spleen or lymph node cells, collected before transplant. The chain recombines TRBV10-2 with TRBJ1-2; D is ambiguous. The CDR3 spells CASSESGGGYTF. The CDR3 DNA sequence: TGCGCCAGCAGTGAGTCGGGAGGGGGCTACACCTTC.